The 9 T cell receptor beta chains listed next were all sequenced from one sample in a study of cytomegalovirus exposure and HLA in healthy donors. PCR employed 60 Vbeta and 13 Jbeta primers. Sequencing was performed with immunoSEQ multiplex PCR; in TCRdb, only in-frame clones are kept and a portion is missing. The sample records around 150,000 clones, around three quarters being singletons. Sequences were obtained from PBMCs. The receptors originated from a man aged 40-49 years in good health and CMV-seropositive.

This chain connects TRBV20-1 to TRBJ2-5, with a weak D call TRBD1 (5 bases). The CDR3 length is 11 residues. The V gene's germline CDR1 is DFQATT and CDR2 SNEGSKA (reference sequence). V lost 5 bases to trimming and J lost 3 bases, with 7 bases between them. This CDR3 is CSALQEETQYF. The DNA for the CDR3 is TGCAGTGCTCTACAGGAAGAGACCCAGTACTTC.

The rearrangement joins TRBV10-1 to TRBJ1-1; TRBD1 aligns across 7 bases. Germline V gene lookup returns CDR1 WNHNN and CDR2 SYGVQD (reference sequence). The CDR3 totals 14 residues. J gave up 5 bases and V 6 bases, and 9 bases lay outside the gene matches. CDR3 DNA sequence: TGCGCCAGCAGCCGCGTCCGGACAGGTACTGAAGCTTTCTTT. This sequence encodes CASSRVRTGTEAFF.

The CDR3 is CASSIAGAFSYNEQFF. The CDR3 DNA sequence: TGTGCCAGTAGTATCGCGGGAGCTTTTTCCTACAATGAGCAGTTCTTC. The V call is TRBV19, the J call TRBJ2-1, with 7 bases lining up with TRBD2. CDR3 length: 16 residues. After removal of 3 bases from V and 1 base from J, the junction contained 6 bases not matched to a gene. CDR1 is LNHDA, CDR2 SQIVND, per germline (reference sequence). The full variable domain, completed using reference TRBV19 and TRBJ2-1, is DGGITQSPKYLFRKEGQNVTLSCEQNLNHDAMYWYRQDPGQGLRLIYYSQIVNDFQKGDIAEGYSVSREKKESFPLTVTSAQKNPTAFYLCASSIAGAFSYNEQFFGPGTRLTVL.

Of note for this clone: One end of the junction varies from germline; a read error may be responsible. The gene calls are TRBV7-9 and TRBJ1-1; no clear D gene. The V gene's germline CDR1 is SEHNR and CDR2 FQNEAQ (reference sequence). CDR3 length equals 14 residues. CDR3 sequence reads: CTSRRAEVNTEAFF. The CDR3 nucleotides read TGTACCAGCAGGAGGGCCGAAGTGAACACTGAAGCTTTCTTT.

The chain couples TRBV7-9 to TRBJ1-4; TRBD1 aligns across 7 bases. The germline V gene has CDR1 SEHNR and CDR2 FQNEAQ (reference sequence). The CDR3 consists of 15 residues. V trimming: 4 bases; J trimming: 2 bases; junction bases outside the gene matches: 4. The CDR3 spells CASSSGGSTNEKLFF. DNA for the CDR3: TGTGCCAGCAGCTCAGGGGGTTCCACTAATGAAAAACTGTTTTTT. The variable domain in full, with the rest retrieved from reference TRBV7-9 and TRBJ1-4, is DTGVSQNPRHKITKRGQNVTFRCDPISEHNRLYWYRQTLGQGPEFLTYFQNEAQLEKSRLLSDRFSAERPKGSFSTLEIQRTEQGDSAMYLCASSSGGSTNEKLFFGSGTQLSVL.

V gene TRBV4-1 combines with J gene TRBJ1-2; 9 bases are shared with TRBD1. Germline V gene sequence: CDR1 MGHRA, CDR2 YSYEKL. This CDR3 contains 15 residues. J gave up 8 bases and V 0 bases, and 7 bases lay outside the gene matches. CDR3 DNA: TGCGCCAGCAGCCAAGACAACAGGGGGCTATTAGGCTACACCTTC. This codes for CASSQDNRGLLGYTF.

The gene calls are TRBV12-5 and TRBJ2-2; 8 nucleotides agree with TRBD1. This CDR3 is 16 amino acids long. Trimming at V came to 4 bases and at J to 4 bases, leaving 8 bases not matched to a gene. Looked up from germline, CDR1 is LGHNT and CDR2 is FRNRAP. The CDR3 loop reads CASGSTGDFTTGELFF. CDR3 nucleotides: TGTGCTAGTGGTTCGACAGGGGACTTCACCACCGGGGAGCTGTTTTTT.

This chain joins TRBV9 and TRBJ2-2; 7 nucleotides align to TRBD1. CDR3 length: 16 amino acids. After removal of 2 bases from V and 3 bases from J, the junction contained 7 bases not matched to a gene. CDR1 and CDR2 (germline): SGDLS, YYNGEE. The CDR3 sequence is CASSVGGQVYTGELFF. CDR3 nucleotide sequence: TGTGCCAGCAGCGTGGGCGGACAGGTATACACCGGGGAGCTGTTTTTT.

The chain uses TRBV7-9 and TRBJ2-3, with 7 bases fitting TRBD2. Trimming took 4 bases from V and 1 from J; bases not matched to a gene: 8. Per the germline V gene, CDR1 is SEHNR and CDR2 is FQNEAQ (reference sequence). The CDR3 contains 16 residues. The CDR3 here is CASSSLPSGGTDTQYF. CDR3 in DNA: TGTGCCAGCAGCTCTCTTCCAAGCGGGGGCACAGATACGCAGTATTTT.